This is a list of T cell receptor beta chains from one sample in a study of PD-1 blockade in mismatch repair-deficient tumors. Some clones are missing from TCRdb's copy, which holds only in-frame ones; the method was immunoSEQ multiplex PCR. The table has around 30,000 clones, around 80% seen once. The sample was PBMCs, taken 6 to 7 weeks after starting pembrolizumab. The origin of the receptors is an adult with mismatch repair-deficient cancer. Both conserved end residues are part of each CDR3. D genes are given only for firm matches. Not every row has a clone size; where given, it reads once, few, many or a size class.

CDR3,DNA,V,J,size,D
CASNNQGLTDTQYF,TGTGCCAGCAATAACCAGGGGCTCACAGATACGCAGTATTTT,TRBV6-5,TRBJ2-3,.,.
CASATGGGSKEQYF,TGTGCTAGTGCCACCGGAGGCGGGTCTAAGGAGCAGTACTTC,TRBV12-5,TRBJ2-7,.,.
CASSLMSGTGENYGYTF,TGTGCCAGCAGCTTAATGAGTGGGACAGGGGAAAACTATGGCTACACCTTC,TRBV11-2,TRBJ1-2,.,TRBD1
CASSSAGQGNTEAFF,TGTGCCAGCAGCAGCGCGGGACAGGGGAACACTGAAGCTTTCTTT,TRBV5-6,TRBJ1-1,.,TRBD1
CASSSGLDYTGELFF,TGTGCCAGCAGCTCGGGACTCGACTACACCGGGGAGCTGTTTTTT,TRBV5-4,TRBJ2-2,.,.
CASSEGGLAANYEQYF,TGTGCCAGCAGTGAAGGGGGACTAGCGGCAAATTACGAGCAGTACTTC,TRBV2,TRBJ2-7,few,TRBD2
CASSQGADQETQYF,TGTGCCAGCAGCCAAGGAGCGGACCAAGAGACCCAGTACTTC,TRBV4-2,TRBJ2-5,.,.
CASSLYTSGLDNEQFF,TGTGCCAGCAGTTTATATACTAGCGGTCTCGACAATGAGCAGTTCTTC,TRBV27,TRBJ2-1,.,TRBD2
CASSQDSRVQRETQYF,TGCGCCAGCAGCCAGGACAGTCGGGTTCAGAGGGAGACCCAGTACTTC,TRBV5-1,TRBJ2-5,.,.
CASSPDSAYEQYF,TGTGCCAGCAGCCCGGACAGTGCCTACGAGCAGTACTTC,TRBV4-2,TRBJ2-7,.,.
CASSMTGQGRNQPQHF,TGTGCCAGTAGTATGACCGGACAGGGGAGGAATCAGCCCCAGCATTTT,TRBV19,TRBJ1-5,.,TRBD1
CASSITGAMPGAEAFF,TGTGCCAGCAGCATTACAGGGGCCATGCCTGGGGCTGAAGCTTTCTTT,TRBV9,TRBJ1-1,.,TRBD1
CASSLGDGGVWEQYF,TGTGCCAGCAGCTTGGGGGACGGAGGGGTCTGGGAGCAGTACTTC,TRBV5-5,TRBJ2-7,few,.
CASSLVRGNNMNTEAFF,TGCGCCAGCAGCTTGGTCCGGGGAAACAACATGAACACTGAAGCTTTCTTT,TRBV5-1,TRBJ1-1,.,.
CASSSEPGLNIAKNIQYF,TGTGCCAGCAGCTCAGAGCCGGGACTAAACATAGCCAAAAACATTCAGTACTTC,TRBV7-2,TRBJ2-4,.,TRBD2
CSVERLAGPTSYEQYF,TGCAGCGTTGAAAGGCTAGCGGGTCCGACCTCCTACGAGCAGTACTTC,TRBV29-1,TRBJ2-7,.,TRBD2
CASSILTSGRRNTQYF,TGTGCCAGTAGTATCTTAACTAGCGGGAGGAGGAATACGCAGTATTTT,TRBV19,TRBJ2-3,once,TRBD2
CASSLSSSGSEAFF,TGCGCCAGCAGCCTCTCTTCCTCAGGGTCTGAAGCTTTCTTT,TRBV5-1,TRBJ1-1,.,.
CASSITDRREEKLFF,TGTGCCAGTAGTATAACCGACAGGCGGGAGGAAAAACTGTTTTTT,TRBV19,TRBJ1-4,.,.
CASSLGLKETQYF,TGTGCCAGCTCATTGGGACTAAAAGAGACCCAGTACTTC,TRBV18,TRBJ2-5,.,TRBD2
CSVTGGRNEQFF,TGCAGCGTAACAGGGGGCAGAAATGAGCAGTTCTTC,TRBV29-1,TRBJ2-1,.,TRBD1
CASSTGTGRKLFF,TGTGCCAGCAGTACCGGGACAGGGCGGAAACTGTTTTTT,TRBV6-6,TRBJ1-4,.,TRBD1
CASRILAGDMPETQYF,TGTGCCAGCAGGATTTTAGCGGGAGACATGCCAGAGACCCAGTACTTC,TRBV7-9,TRBJ2-5,once,TRBD2
CASSYSASGAYNEQFF,TGTGCCAGCAGTTACTCGGCTAGCGGGGCCTACAATGAGCAGTTCTTC,TRBV6-5,TRBJ2-1,.,TRBD2
CASSFAAGQGVTGELFF,TGCGCCAGCAGCTTTGCCGCGGGACAGGGGGTCACCGGGGAGCTGTTTTTT,TRBV5-1,TRBJ2-2,.,TRBD1
CAWRGANSNTGELFF,TGTGCCTGGAGGGGGGCGAACTCGAACACCGGGGAGCTGTTTTTT,TRBV30,TRBJ2-2,.,.
CSVSRGQNLHTGELFF,TGCAGCGTTTCCCGAGGCCAAAATCTCCACACCGGGGAGCTGTTTTTT,TRBV29-1,TRBJ2-2,few,.
CASSLAGGVAYEQYF,TGTGCCAGCAGCTTGGCCGGCGGGGTCGCCTACGAGCAGTACTTC,TRBV5-5,TRBJ2-7,.,.
CASSPGQVGFYEQYF,TGTGCCAGCAGTCCGGGACAGGTCGGGTTTTACGAGCAGTACTTC,TRBV25-1,TRBJ2-7,.,TRBD1
CASSNTGTRGNTIYF,TGTGCCAGCAGCAATACAGGGACTAGGGGAAACACCATATATTTT,TRBV7-8,TRBJ1-3,.,.
CASSPLEGSEAFF,TGTGCCAGCAGCCCACTGGAGGGCTCTGAAGCTTTCTTT,TRBV7-9,TRBJ1-1,once,.
CASRSGSLETQYF,TGTGCCAGCAGATCCGGGAGTTTGGAGACCCAGTACTTC,TRBV27,TRBJ2-5,.,.
CASSSDDRAEAFF,TGTGCCAGCAGCTCGGACGACAGGGCGGAAGCTTTCTTT,TRBV7-3,TRBJ1-1,.,TRBD1
CASDDFTDTQYF,TGCGCCAGTGATGACTTCACAGATACGCAGTATTTT,TRBV4-1,TRBJ2-3,.,.
CASSLSKQADSPLHF,TGTGCCAGCAGTTTATCGAAACAGGCCGATTCACCCCTCCACTTT,TRBV27,TRBJ1-6,.,.
CASSLGVTGNTIYF,TGCGCCAGCAGCTTGGGAGTGACTGGAAACACCATATATTTT,TRBV5-1,TRBJ1-3,.,.
CASSQATGLAGSNEQFF,TGCGCCAGCAGCCAAGCCACCGGACTAGCGGGATCTAATGAGCAGTTCTTC,TRBV4-1,TRBJ2-1,.,TRBD2
CASSLVVQRDYNEQFF,TGTGCCAGCAGCTTAGTGGTCCAGCGGGACTACAATGAGCAGTTCTTC,TRBV7-9,TRBJ2-1,once,TRBD2
CASSSTGGASGELFF,TGTGCCAGCAGCTCGACAGGGGGAGCGTCCGGGGAGCTGTTTTTT,TRBV7-6,TRBJ2-2,few,TRBD1
CASSLGSGSFSYEQYF,TGTGCCAGCAGCTTGGGGTCGGGGTCTTTCTCCTACGAGCAGTACTTC,TRBV5-4,TRBJ2-7,few,.
CASSEDALAGGADTQYF,TGTGCCAGCAGTGAAGATGCACTAGCGGGAGGTGCAGATACGCAGTATTTT,TRBV2,TRBJ2-3,.,TRBD2
CASSAGTGVIDTQYF,TGTGCCAGCAGTGCCGGGACAGGGGTGATAGATACGCAGTATTTT,TRBV2,TRBJ2-3,once,TRBD1
CASSSQGDYGYTF,TGCGCCAGCAGCTCACAGGGGGACTATGGCTACACCTTC,TRBV5-1,TRBJ1-2,.,TRBD1
CASSDSLGWGGGYTF,TGTGCCAGCAGCGACTCACTCGGCTGGGGCGGAGGCTACACCTTC,TRBV9,TRBJ1-2,.,.
CASSVQLWTGNYGYTF,TGTGCCAGCAGTGTTCAACTGTGGACAGGGAACTATGGCTACACCTTC,TRBV6-1,TRBJ1-2,.,TRBD1
CSVGTSGSTDTQYF,TGCAGCGTCGGGACTAGCGGGAGCACAGATACGCAGTATTTT,TRBV29-1,TRBJ2-3,.,TRBD2
CASSESGAHNEQFF,TGTGCCAGCAGTGAATCCGGAGCACACAATGAGCAGTTCTTC,TRBV25-1,TRBJ2-1,.,.
CASSSTANTEAFF,TGTGCCAGCAGCTCGACAGCGAACACTGAAGCTTTCTTT,TRBV5-4,TRBJ1-1,.,.
CASSLGQTGAGELFF,TGTGCCAGCAGCTTAGGCCAGACAGGGGCCGGGGAGCTGTTTTTT,TRBV11-3,TRBJ2-2,.,TRBD1
CAWSVRLAGHNEQFF,TGTGCCTGGAGTGTACGACTAGCGGGCCACAATGAGCAGTTCTTC,TRBV30,TRBJ2-1,.,TRBD2
CASSLYQGRGGGYTF,TGTGCCAGCAGTTTATATCAGGGGCGAGGGGGAGGCTACACCTTC,TRBV28,TRBJ1-2,.,.
CASSSQTGGDEKLFF,TGTGCCAGCTCGTCCCAGACAGGGGGCGATGAAAAACTGTTTTTT,TRBV6-5,TRBJ1-4,.,TRBD1